This T cell receptor (beta chain) derives from a study of post-analysis software for immune sequencing data. Study as a whole: The disease courses spanned relapsing-remitting, secondary progressive and progressive-relapsing forms of multiple sclerosis. Notes on the study in general: Batch-mates among the samples co-clustered strongly by F measure. There were five or six TRBV segments more frequent in patients than controls, and TRBV5-6, TRBV5-1 and TRBV20-1 were among them. Normalized Chao1 diversity was significantly lower in multiple sclerosis patients than in controls.

The authors incorporated unique molecular identifiers into the TCR beta cDNA libraries. About 460,000 cDNA molecules were obtained from around 1 to 9.1 million T cells. One entry per CDR3 protein, called by TCRdb with MiXCR from the PCR reads. The sample comprises about 190,000 distinct CDR3 sequences, 25% to 35% of which are singletons, and roughly 3.4% rests with the top ten. At least ten counts were recorded for this clonotype. Its antigen is as yet unknown. The germline CDR1 and CDR2 sequences are SGHAT and FQNNGV. V was shortened by 1 base and J by 4 bases, with 10 bases between the two germline ends. The CDR3 loop spans 14 amino acids.

The V gene is TRBV11-2, the J gene TRBJ1-2; the D gene is possibly TRBD1 (6 bases). The receptor comes from a girl aged 2-17 years with multiple sclerosis. The specimen was blood. The CDR3 region has the DNA TGTGCCAGCAGCTTAGGTCCGGGGGCCTATGGCTACACCTTC. This codes for CASSLGPGAYGYTF.